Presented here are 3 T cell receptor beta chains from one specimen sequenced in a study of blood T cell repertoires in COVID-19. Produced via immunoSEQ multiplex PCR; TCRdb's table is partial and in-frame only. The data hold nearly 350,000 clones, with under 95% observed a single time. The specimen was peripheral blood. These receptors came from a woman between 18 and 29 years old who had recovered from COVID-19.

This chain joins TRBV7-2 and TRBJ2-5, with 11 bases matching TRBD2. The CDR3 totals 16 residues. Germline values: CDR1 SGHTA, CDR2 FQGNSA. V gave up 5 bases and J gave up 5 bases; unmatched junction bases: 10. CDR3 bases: TGTGCCAGCAGCCCCGGTAGCGGGAGGGTTGTCGAGACCCAGTACTTC. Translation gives CASSPGSGRVVETQYF.

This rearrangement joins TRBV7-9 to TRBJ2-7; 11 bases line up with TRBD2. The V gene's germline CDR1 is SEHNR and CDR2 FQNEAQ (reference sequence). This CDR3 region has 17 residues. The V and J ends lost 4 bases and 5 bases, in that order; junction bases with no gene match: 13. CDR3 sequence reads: CASSSKIAGGAGDEQYV. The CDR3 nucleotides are TGTGCCAGCAGCTCAAAGATAGCGGGAGGGGCAGGGGACGAGCAGTACGTC.

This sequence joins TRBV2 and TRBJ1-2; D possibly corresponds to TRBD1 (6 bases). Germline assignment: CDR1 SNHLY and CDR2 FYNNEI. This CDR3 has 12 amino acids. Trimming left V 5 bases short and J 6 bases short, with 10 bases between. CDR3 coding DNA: TGTGCCAGCAGTCAGGACAGCCATGGCTACACCTTC. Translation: CASSQDSHGYTF.